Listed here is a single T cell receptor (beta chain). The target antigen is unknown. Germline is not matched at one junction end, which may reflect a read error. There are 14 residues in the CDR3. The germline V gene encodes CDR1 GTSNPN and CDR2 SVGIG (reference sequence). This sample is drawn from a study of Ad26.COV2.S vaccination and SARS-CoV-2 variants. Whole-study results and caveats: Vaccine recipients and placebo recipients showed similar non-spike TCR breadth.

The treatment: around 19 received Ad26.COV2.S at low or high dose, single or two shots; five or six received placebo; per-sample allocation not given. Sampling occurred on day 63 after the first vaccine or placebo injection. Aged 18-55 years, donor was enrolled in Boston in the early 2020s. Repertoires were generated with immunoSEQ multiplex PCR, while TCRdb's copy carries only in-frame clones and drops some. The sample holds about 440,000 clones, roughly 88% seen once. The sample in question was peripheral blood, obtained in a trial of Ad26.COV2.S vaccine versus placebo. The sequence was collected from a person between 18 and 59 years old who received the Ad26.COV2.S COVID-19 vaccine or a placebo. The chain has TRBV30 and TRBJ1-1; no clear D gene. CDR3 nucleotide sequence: TGTGTCTGGAGTGTATGGGGAACGAACACTGAAGCTTTCTTT. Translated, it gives CVWSVWGTNTEAFF.